This T cell receptor beta chain derives from a study of immune heterogeneity within non-small cell lung tumors. CDR1 is SGDLS and CDR2 is YYNGEE in the germline V gene. This CDR3 comprises 13 residues. As for this clonotype: A read error may produce the germline difference seen at one junction end.

Amplification of the TCR beta CDR3 was achieved through multiplex PCR with 32 V and 13 J primers. MiXCR, run by TCRdb on the multiplex PCR reads, gives a single entry per CDR3 protein. The data show around 20,000 distinct CDR3 sequences, over 25% seen once. At 450 to 650 ng per sample, bulk tumor genomic DNA provided the template. Surgical sampling yielded several biopsies per primary tumor (spaced far apart). The cohort was untreated, with newly diagnosed non-small cell lung cancer undergoing curative surgery. Every donor was a newly diagnosed non-small cell lung cancer patient having surgery with curative intent.

The TCR sequence derives from a man aged 35 to 55 with non-small cell lung cancer. The V call is TRBV9, the J call TRBJ1-2, with D perhaps matching TRBD1 (6 bases). Sequencing was done on a sample of lung tumor tissue. The CDR3 DNA is TGTGCCATCAGCGTACCGGGGGGCGCAGGCTACACCTTC. Amino acid sequence: CAISVPGGAGYTF. The whole variable domain, filled in from reference TRBV9 and TRBJ1-2, reads DSGVTQTPKHLITATGQRVTLRCSPRSGDLSVYWYQQSLDQGLQFLIQYYNGEERAKGNILERFSAQQFPDLHSELNLSSLELGDSALYFCAISVPGGAGYTFGSGTRLTVV.